This is a list of T cell receptor beta chains from one sample in a study of T cells in Graves' hyperthyroidism and ophthalmopathy. TCRdb ran MiXCR on the multiplex PCR reads and lists one entry per CDR3 protein. This repertoire shows roughly 330,000 distinct CDR3 sequences, roughly 15% found once; its top ten account for approximately 31%. The sequencing sample was made of blood. Receptors originate from a man younger than 40 with Graves' hyperthyroidism. The CDR3 runs from the conserved cysteine through the conserved F or W. The D gene is left open where the match is weak. The size field is filled for only some rows; it gives once, few, many or a size class.

-	TRBV15	-	TRBJ2-1	TGTGCCACCAGCAGAGGAGGGTTGAACAATGAGCAGTTCTTC	CATSRGGLNNEQFF
TRBD2	TRBV2	many	TRBJ2-5	TGTGCCAGCAGTGGGGGAGGGTCTCAGACCCAGTACTTC	CASSGGGSQTQYF
-	TRBV10-3	-	TRBJ1-2	TGTGCCATCAAAAGGGCTCAGATGAGGGGCTACACCTTC	CAIKRAQMRGYTF
TRBD2	TRBV20-1	many	TRBJ2-3	TGCAGTGCCGGACCCCCTAGCGGGATGTCAGATACGCAGTATTTT	CSAGPPSGMSDTQYF
-	TRBV6-1	few	TRBJ2-7	TGTGCCAGCAGGGGTTCGGTGTACGAGCAGTACTTC	CASRGSVYEQYF
TRBD2	TRBV6-2/TRBV6-3	once	TRBJ2-5	TGTGCCAGCAAGTTAGCGGGACAAGAGACCCAGTACTTC	CASKLAGQETQYF
-	TRBV3-1	many	TRBJ2-5	TGTGCCAGCAGCCAAGAATCGGGACCCCAAGAGACCCAGTACTTC	CASSQESGPQETQYF
-	TRBV20-1	many	TRBJ1-2	TGCAGTGCTAGAGATGTGTCCAGGGGCTATGGCTACACCTTC	CSARDVSRGYGYTF
-	TRBV20-1	many	TRBJ1-5	TGCAGTGCTACTACCTATGGCAATCAGCCCCAGCATTTT	CSATTYGNQPQHF
-	TRBV20-1	few	TRBJ2-1	TGCAGTGCTAGAGGTCTGGACCTAAGTCGTTATAGCTCCTACAATGAGCAGTTCTTC	CSARGLDLSRYSSYNEQFF
-	TRBV7-3	many	TRBJ2-1	TGTGCCAGCAGCCGTAGTAGGGGCGCTGACAATGAGCAGTTCTTC	CASSRSRGADNEQFF
-	TRBV19	few	TRBJ2-2	TGTGCCAGTAGTAGACCTACAGGTTACACCGGGGAGCTGTTTTTT	CASSRPTGYTGELFF
-	TRBV13	many	TRBJ2-7	TGTGCCAGCAGCTTATCCCTAAAGTTATACGAGCAGTACTTC	CASSLSLKLYEQYF
-	TRBV6-1	many	TRBJ1-2	TGTGCCAGCACCCACCAGGGTGGGGGGGGCTATGGCTACACCTTC	CASTHQGGGGYGYTF
TRBD2	TRBV7-2	-	TRBJ2-7	TGTGCCAGCAGCTTACTGGCTAGCGGGAGACTGGGCCCCTACGAGCAGTACTTC	CASSLLASGRLGPYEQYF
-	TRBV28	many	TRBJ1-1	TGTGCCAGCAGTTTGAGGACAGCTGAAGCTTTCTTT	CASSLRTAEAFF
-	TRBV2	many	TRBJ1-2	TGTGCCAGCAGTGAATACGAGGGCTATGGCTACACCTTC	CASSEYEGYGYTF
-	TRBV6-5	-	TRBJ2-7	TGTGCCAGCAGTTACTCGAGCGACGGCTACGAGCAGTACTTC	CASSYSSDGYEQYF
-	TRBV27	-	TRBJ1-2	TGTGCCAGCAGTTTTCCAGGTGGCTATGGCTACACCTTC	CASSFPGGYGYTF
-	TRBV2	many	TRBJ2-7	TGTGCCAGCAGTGAAGAGTACGAGCAGTACTTC	CASSEEYEQYF
-	TRBV7-8	many	TRBJ2-5	TGTGCCAGCAGCTACAGGGAGAGGGGTGGAGAGACCCAGTACTTC	CASSYRERGGETQYF
-	TRBV29-1	few	TRBJ2-7	TGCAGCGTGTGTTCGACAGATACCTACGAGCAGTACTTC	CSVCSTDTYEQYF
TRBD1	TRBV3-1	many	TRBJ2-4	TGTGCCAGCAGCCACGGGACAGGGAAGGCGAACATTCAGTACTTC	CASSHGTGKANIQYF
TRBD2	TRBV7-9	many	TRBJ2-1	TGTGCCAGCAGGGGACTAGCACATGAGCAGTTCTTC	CASRGLAHEQFF
-	TRBV5-1	many	TRBJ2-1	TGCGCCAGCAGCCCGGAGGGGGATTCTTACAATGAGCAGTTCTTC	CASSPEGDSYNEQFF
-	TRBV3-1	few	TRBJ2-2	TGTGCCAGCAGCCGATACACCGGGGAGCTGTTTTTT	CASSRYTGELFF
-	TRBV2	many	TRBJ1-1	TGTGCCAGCAGTGAAGGGCCGAACACTGAAGCTTTCTTT	CASSEGPNTEAFF
TRBD2	TRBV27	-	TRBJ2-1	TGTGCCAGCGGAGTCTTCCCTAGCGGCCACAATGAGCAGTTCTTC	CASGVFPSGHNEQFF
-	TRBV9	-	TRBJ2-5	TGTGCCAGCAGCGAGCAGGGTGAAGGAGAGACCCAGTACTTC	CASSEQGEGETQYF
-	TRBV20-1	-	TRBJ2-2	TGCAGTGCCGCCCTTGCCGGGGAAACCGGGGAGCTGTTTTTT	CSAALAGETGELFF
-	TRBV5-6	-	TRBJ2-1	TGTGCCAGCAGCTTGGGTCCGAGTGAGCAGTTCTTC	CASSLGPSEQFF
TRBD2	TRBV5-1	few	TRBJ2-7	TGCGCCAGCAGCAATAGCGGGAGCTCCTACGAGCAGTACTTC	CASSNSGSSYEQYF
TRBD2	TRBV7-9	few	TRBJ2-5	TGTGCCAGCAGCTTATTTGTCGGGAGGGGAGGAGAGACCCAGTACTTC	CASSLFVGRGGETQYF
-	TRBV20-1	-	TRBJ2-7	TGCAGTGCTAGCGATGGCGGGACTTACGAGCAGTACTTC	CSASDGGTYEQYF
TRBD1	TRBV29-1	-	TRBJ1-4	TGCAGCGTTATTCCTCCGGGACAGTTGAATGAAAAACTGTTTTTT	CSVIPPGQLNEKLFF
-	TRBV18	once	TRBJ1-1	TGTGCCAGCTCACCGGGACGGGACACTGAAGCTTTCTTT	CASSPGRDTEAFF
-	TRBV5-1	many	TRBJ2-1	TGCGCCAGCAGCTGGGGCAGGAGCTCCTACAATGAGCAGTTCTTC	CASSWGRSSYNEQFF
-	TRBV20-1	-	TRBJ1-2	TGCAGTGCCGACAGCGGACAGCGGTCGAGGGGCTACACCTTC	CSADSGQRSRGYTF
TRBD1	TRBV7-3	many	TRBJ2-2	TGTGCCAGCAGCTCCCGGGACAGGGACACCGGGGAGCTGTTTTTT	CASSSRDRDTGELFF
TRBD1	TRBV2	-	TRBJ1-5	TGTGCCAGCAGAGGTGGACAGGGGCAGCCCCAGCATTTT	CASRGGQGQPQHF
-	TRBV7-9	few	TRBJ1-2	TGTGCCAGCAGTCCCCCGGACAGCCTTAACTATGGCTACACCTTC	CASSPPDSLNYGYTF
-	TRBV5-1	many	TRBJ1-1	TGCGCCAGCAGCCCGGGAGGGGGTAGGAACACTGAAGCTTTCTTT	CASSPGGGRNTEAFF
-	TRBV7-9	few	TRBJ2-5	TGTGCCAGCAGCCCCGAGGTCCGAGAGACCCAGTACTTC	CASSPEVRETQYF
-	TRBV6-1	few	TRBJ1-2	TGTGCCAGCAGCTCGACAGTCTTCAACTATGGCTACACCTTC	CASSSTVFNYGYTF
TRBD1	TRBV20-1	-	TRBJ2-7	TGCAGTGCCGTAGGACAGGGTCCCTACGAGCAGTACTTC	CSAVGQGPYEQYF
-	TRBV30	-	TRBJ1-1	TGTGCCTGGAGTCGGGGGGGCATGAACACTGAAGCTTTCTTT	CAWSRGGMNTEAFF